One sample yielded the 7 T cell receptor beta chains listed below, sequenced in a study of radiation and T cells in renal cell carcinoma. TCRdb's table, derived via immunoSEQ multiplex PCR, lists solely in-frame clones and lacks some. Of around 180,000 clones in the sample, about 87% are singletons; the top ten hold over 9%. Time point given: blood 4 weeks post-SBRT, at nephrectomy. This sample's treatment: 15 Gy SBRT to primary tumor, nephrectomy 4 weeks later. The sample was blood, taken from a patient whose treatment included radiotherapy and nephrectomy. The receptor source for this set is a woman in her forties or fifties with renal cell carcinoma.

This clone appeared once. The J gene is TRBJ1-2, the V gene TRBV25-1; D remains ambiguous. Germline-derived CDR1 and CDR2 are MGHDK and SYGVNS. With 1 base removed from V and 4 bases from J, the gap between germline ends came to 13 bases. CDR3 length equals 15 residues. CDR3 sequence reads: CASSESPTGSYGYTF. The CDR3 nucleotides are TGTGCCAGCAGTGAATCACCGACGGGTAGCTATGGCTACACCTTC.

The chain couples TRBV6-5 to TRBJ1-4, with D possibly being TRBD1 (5 bases). CDR1 is MNHEY and CDR2 is SVGAGI in the germline V gene. Trimming removed 5 bases from V and 7 bases from J, with 14 bases in between. The CDR3 has 14 amino acids. This CDR3 reads CASSKLGLGEKLFF. The DNA of the CDR3 is TGTGCCAGCAGTAAGCTGGGACTAGGTGAAAAACTGTTTTTT.

The rearrangement joins TRBV7-6 to TRBJ2-6; D is perhaps TRBD2 (5 bases). V dropped 2 bases and J dropped 0 bases, with 14 bases sitting between them. The CDR3 loop spans 18 amino acids. CDR1 is SGHVS and CDR2 is FNYEAQ in the germline V gene. CDR3 residues: CASSLNVAGSSGANVLTF. The CDR3 DNA sequence: TGTGCCAGCAGCTTAAATGTTGCTGGGAGCTCTGGGGCCAACGTCCTGACTTTC.

The chain couples TRBV2 to TRBJ1-5, with D possibly TRBD1 on 6 matching bases. Germline values: CDR1 SNHLY, CDR2 FYNNEI. The CDR3 consists of 13 residues. V was pared by 6 bases and J by 3 bases, with 9 bases between. The chain's CDR3 is CASSRDNNQPQHF. The CDR3 DNA sequence: TGTGCCAGCAGCCGGGACAACAATCAGCCCCAGCATTTT.

J is TRBJ1-1 and V is TRBV25-1; maybe TRBD1 (5 bases). The ends were cut back, 4 bases at V and 1 base at J, with 13 bases in the middle. This CDR3 spans 15 amino acids. The V gene's germline CDR1 is MGHDK and CDR2 SYGVNS. CDR3 nucleotide sequence: TGTGCCAGCAGTGGGATGACAGTGGAGAACACTGAAGCTTTCTTT. This encodes CASSGMTVENTEAFF.

The chain has TRBV2 and TRBJ1-6; 8 nucleotides align to TRBD1. The CDR3 spans 17 residues. Germline V gene lookup returns CDR1 SNHLY and CDR2 FYNNEI. The junction had 14 bases not matched to a gene; V was cut back by 6 bases and J by 7 bases. The CDR3 bases are TGTGCCAGCAGCCTAGTCCCGGGACAGGTAGTGAATTCACCCCTCCACTTT. It specifies CASSLVPGQVVNSPLHF.

The V and J genes are TRBV9 and TRBJ2-7; TRBD1 might be the D (6 bases). CDR1 and CDR2 (germline): SGDLS, YYNGEE. The CDR3 runs 17 residues. The V end was cut by 3 bases, the J end by 2 bases, with 21 bases between. CDR3 nucleotide sequence: TGTGCCAGCAGCGCTACTCCAACGGGACACCTTACCTACGAGCAGTACTTC. Its translation: CASSATPTGHLTYEQYF.